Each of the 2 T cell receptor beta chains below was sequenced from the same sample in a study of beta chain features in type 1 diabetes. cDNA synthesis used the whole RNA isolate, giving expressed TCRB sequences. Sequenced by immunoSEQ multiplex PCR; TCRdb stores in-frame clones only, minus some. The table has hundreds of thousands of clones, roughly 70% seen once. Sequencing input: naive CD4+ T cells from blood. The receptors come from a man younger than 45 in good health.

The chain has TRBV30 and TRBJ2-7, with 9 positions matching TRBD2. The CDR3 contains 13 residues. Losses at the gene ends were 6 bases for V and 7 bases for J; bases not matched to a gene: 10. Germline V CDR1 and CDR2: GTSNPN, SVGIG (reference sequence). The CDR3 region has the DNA TGTGCCTGCCAGACTAGCGGTCCTCAGGAGCAGTACTTC. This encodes CACQTSGPQEQYF.

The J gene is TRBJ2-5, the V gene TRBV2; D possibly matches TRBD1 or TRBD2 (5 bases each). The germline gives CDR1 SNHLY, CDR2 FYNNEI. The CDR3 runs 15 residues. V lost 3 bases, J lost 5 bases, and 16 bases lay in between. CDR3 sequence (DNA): TGTGCCAGCAGTGACGCGAGAGGGGTTAGGGAGACCCAGTACTTC. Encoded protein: CASSDARGVRETQYF.